This T cell receptor beta chain is from a study of blood T cell repertoires in COVID-19. Libraries were prepared by immunoSEQ multiplex PCR; TCRdb keeps only in-frame clonotypes and omits some of them. The data contain about 200,000 clones, 80% of them singletons. V was pared by 3 bases and J by 4 bases, with 16 bases between. Germline CDR1 reads MNHEY; CDR2 reads SMNVEV (reference sequence). This CDR3 contains 16 residues. Sequencing was performed on peripheral blood. The genes are TRBV27 and TRBJ2-1; possibly TRBD1 for D (6 bases). This TCR was sampled from a human donor in a cohort sampled during active COVID-19. In DNA, the CDR3 is TGTGCCAGCAGTTTGAAGGGGACAATTAGATACAATGAGCAGTTCTTC. Its translation: CASSLKGTIRYNEQFF.